The next 6 T cell receptor beta chains were all read from a single sample in a study of blood T cell repertoires in COVID-19. Only in-frame clones appear in the TCRdb table, and some are missing; sequencing was by immunoSEQ multiplex PCR. The sample yields 410,000 or so clones, around nine tenths seen once. Sample: peripheral blood. The receptor source for this set is a middle-aged woman with COVID-19, enrolled during active disease.

The V gene is TRBV28, the J gene TRBJ2-1; D is perhaps TRBD1 (7 bases). This CDR3 comprises 15 residues. Germline values: CDR1 MDHEN, CDR2 SYDVKM. Trimming removed 8 bases from V and 3 bases from J, with 17 bases in between. CDR3 sequence reads: CASSSAGGLYNEQFF. CDR3 nucleotide sequence: TGTGCCAGCTCTTCGGCAGGGGGGCTCTACAATGAGCAGTTCTTC.

Remarks on this clone: Other nucleotide sequences in the sample specify the same CDR3. The CDR3: CASSLTGSNQPQHF. The CDR3 DNA reads as TGCGCCAGCAGCTTAACAGGTTCTAATCAGCCCCAGCATTTT. The J gene is TRBJ1-5, the V gene TRBV5-1, with D possibly TRBD1 on 5 matching bases. This CDR3 is built from 14 residues. The germline gives CDR1 SGHRS, CDR2 YFSETQ. Trimming removed 2 bases from V and 4 bases from J, with 10 bases in between. Drawing the rest from reference TRBV5-1 and TRBJ1-5, the complete variable domain is KAGVTQTPRYLIKTRGQQVTLSCSPISGHRSVSWYQQTPGQGLQFLFEYFSETQRNKGNFPGRFSGRQFSNSRSEMNVSTLELGDSALYLCASSLTGSNQPQHFGDGTRLSIL.

This clone was seen a few times. The chain carries TRBV5-1 and TRBJ1-1, with 8 bases identical to TRBD1. CDR3 length: 15 amino acids. J gave up 0 bases and V 3 bases, and 4 bases lay outside the gene matches. Germline V gene data show CDR1 as SGHRS and CDR2 as YFSETQ. CDR3 DNA sequence: TGCGCCAGCAGCTCCACAGGGGGGATGAACACTGAAGCTTTCTTT. Its protein product is CASSSTGGMNTEAFF. Full variable domain (rest looked up from reference TRBV5-1 and TRBJ1-1): KAGVTQTPRYLIKTRGQQVTLSCSPISGHRSVSWYQQTPGQGLQFLFEYFSETQRNKGNFPGRFSGRQFSNSRSEMNVSTLELGDSALYLCASSSTGGMNTEAFFGQGTRLTVV.

Details on this clone: A read error may produce the germline difference seen at one junction end. The gene calls are TRBV28 and TRBJ1-5; TRBD1 matches at 8 bases. CDR1 is MDHEN and CDR2 is SYDVKM in the germline V gene. The CDR3 totals 15 residues. CDR3 amino acids: CASRLSGGRGQPQHF. Here the CDR3 DNA reads TGTGCCAGCAGATTATCAGGGGGCCGAGGTCAGCCCCAGCATTTT.

This chain connects TRBV28 to TRBJ2-3; unclear D gene. CDR1 is MDHEN, CDR2 SYDVKM, per germline. The CDR3 covers 13 residues. Trimming removed 4 bases from V and 2 bases from J, with 7 bases in between. The CDR3 DNA sequence: TGTGCCAGCAGTTCCCACACCACAGATACGCAGTATTTT. This translates into CASSSHTTDTQYF. The variable domain in full, completed from reference TRBV28 and TRBJ2-3, reads DVKVTQSSRYLVKRTGEKVFLECVQDMDHENMFWYRQDPGLGLRLIYFSYDVKMKEKGDIPEGYSVSREKKERFSLILESASTNQTSMYLCASSSHTTDTQYFGPGTRLTVL.

The CDR3 here is CASSQGLAGNSYEQYF. The CDR3, as DNA: TGCGCCAGCAGCCAAGGGCTAGCGGGGAACTCCTACGAGCAGTACTTC. The chain is built from TRBV4-3 and TRBJ2-7, with 9 nucleotides matching TRBD2. Germline loops: CDR1 LGHNA, CDR2 YSLEER. The CDR3 has 16 amino acids. The trim removed 1 base at V and 0 bases at J, leaving 4 bases unmatched.